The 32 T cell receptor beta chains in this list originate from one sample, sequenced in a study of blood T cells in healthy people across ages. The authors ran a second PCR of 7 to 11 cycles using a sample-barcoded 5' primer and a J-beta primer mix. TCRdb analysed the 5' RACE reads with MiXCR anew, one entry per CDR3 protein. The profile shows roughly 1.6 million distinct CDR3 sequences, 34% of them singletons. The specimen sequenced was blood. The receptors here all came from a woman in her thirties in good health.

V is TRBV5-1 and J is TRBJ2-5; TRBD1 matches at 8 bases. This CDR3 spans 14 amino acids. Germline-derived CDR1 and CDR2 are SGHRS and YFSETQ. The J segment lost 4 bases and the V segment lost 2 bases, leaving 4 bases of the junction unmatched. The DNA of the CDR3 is TGCGCCAGCAGCTTTCAGGGGGCTTTAGAGACCCAGTACTTC. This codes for CASSFQGALETQYF.

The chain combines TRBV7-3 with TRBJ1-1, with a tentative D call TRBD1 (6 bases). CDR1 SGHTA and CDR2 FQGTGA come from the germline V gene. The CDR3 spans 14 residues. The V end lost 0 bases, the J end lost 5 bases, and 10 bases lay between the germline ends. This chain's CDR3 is CASSLTGARTEAFF. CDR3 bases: TGTGCCAGCAGCTTAACGGGGGCAAGGACTGAAGCTTTCTTT.

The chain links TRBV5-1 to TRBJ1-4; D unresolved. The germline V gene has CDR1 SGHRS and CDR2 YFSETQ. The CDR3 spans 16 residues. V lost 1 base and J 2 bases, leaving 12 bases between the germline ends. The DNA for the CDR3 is TGCGCCAGCAGCTTGCAGCCGCTAGGGACTAATGAAAAACTGTTTTTT. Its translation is CASSLQPLGTNEKLFF.

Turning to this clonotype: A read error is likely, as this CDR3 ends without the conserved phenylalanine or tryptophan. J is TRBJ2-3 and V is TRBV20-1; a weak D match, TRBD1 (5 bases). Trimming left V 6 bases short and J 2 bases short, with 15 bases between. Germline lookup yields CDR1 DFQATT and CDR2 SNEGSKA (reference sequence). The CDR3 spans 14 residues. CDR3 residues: CSAHRQLNTDTQYV. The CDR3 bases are TGCAGTGCCCATAGACAGCTTAACACAGATACGCAGTATGTT.

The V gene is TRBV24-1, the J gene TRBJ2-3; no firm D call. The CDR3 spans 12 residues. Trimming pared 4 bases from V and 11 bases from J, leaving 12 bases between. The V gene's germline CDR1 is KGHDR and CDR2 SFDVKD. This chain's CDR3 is CATSDPRKGQYF. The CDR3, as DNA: TGTGCCACCAGTGACCCACGAAAGGGGCAGTATTTT.

Here the CDR3 DNA reads TGTGCCAGCAGTCCCACCGGGACAGGGTTATATGAAAAACTGTTTTTT. Protein: CASSPTGTGLYEKLFF. J is TRBJ1-4 and V is TRBV28; 9 positions agree with TRBD1. Germline assignment: CDR1 MDHEN and CDR2 SYDVKM. The V and J ends lost 5 bases and 6 bases, in that order; junction bases with no gene match: 10. This CDR3 is 16 amino acids long.

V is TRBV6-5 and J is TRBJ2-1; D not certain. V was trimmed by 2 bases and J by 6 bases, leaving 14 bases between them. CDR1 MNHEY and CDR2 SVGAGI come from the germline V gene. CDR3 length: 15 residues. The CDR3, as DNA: TGTGCCAGCAGTTACACCCTGGGCTCTCTCAATGAGCAGTTCTTC. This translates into CASSYTLGSLNEQFF.

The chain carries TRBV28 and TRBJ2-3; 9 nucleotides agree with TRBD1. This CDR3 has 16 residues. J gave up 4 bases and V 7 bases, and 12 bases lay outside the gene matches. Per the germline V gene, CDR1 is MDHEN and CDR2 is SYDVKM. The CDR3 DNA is TGTGCCAGCAAAACAGGGGGCTTAAGTAACGCAGATACGCAGTATTTT. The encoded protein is CASKTGGLSNADTQYF.

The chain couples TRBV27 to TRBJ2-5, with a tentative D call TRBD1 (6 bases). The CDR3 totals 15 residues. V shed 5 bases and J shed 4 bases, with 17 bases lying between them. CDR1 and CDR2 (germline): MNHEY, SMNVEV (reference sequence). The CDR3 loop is CASSSSGEGGETQYF. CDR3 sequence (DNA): TGTGCCAGCAGTAGCTCAGGGGAAGGGGGAGAGACCCAGTACTTC.

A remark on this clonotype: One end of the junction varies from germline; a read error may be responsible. The CDR3 sequence is CASSPLPIPNTGELFF. Written as DNA, the CDR3 is TGTGCCAGCAGCCCACTCCCAATTCCGAACACCGGGGAGTTGTTTTTT. The gene calls are TRBV12-3 or TRBV12-4 and TRBJ2-2; weak D call: TRBD2 (5 bases). The CDR3 length is 16 residues.

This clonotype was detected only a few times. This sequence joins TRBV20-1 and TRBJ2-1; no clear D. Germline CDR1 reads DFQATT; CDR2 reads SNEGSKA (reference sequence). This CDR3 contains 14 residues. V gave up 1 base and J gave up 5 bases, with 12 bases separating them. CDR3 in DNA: TGCAGTGCTAGAGTGGTCGGAAAAAACAATGAGCAGTTCTTC. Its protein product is CSARVVGKNNEQFF.

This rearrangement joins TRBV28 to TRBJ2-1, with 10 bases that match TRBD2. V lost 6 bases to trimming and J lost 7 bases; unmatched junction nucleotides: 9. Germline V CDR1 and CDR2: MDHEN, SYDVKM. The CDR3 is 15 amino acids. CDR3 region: CASSLSGRSRNEQFF. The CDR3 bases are TGTGCCAGCAGCCTTAGCGGGAGGTCCAGGAATGAGCAGTTCTTC. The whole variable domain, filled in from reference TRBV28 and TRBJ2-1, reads DVKVTQSSRYLVKRTGEKVFLECVQDMDHENMFWYRQDPGLGLRLIYFSYDVKMKEKGDIPEGYSVSREKKERFSLILESASTNQTSMYLCASSLSGRSRNEQFFGPGTRLTVL.

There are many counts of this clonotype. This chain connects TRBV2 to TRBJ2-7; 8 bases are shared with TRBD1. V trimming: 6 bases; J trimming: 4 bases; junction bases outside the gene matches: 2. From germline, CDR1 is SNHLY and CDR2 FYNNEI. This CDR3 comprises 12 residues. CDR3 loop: CASRRQGYEQYF. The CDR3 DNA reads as TGTGCCAGCAGACGACAGGGGTACGAGCAGTACTTC.

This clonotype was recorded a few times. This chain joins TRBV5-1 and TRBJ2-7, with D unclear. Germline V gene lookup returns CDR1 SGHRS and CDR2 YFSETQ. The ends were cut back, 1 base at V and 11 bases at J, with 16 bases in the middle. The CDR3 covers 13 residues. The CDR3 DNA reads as TGCGCCAGCAGCTTGCGAGGCCCCGGGTTGAAGTACTTC. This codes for CASSLRGPGLKYF. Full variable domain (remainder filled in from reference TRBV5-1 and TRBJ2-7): KAGVTQTPRYLIKTRGQQVTLSCSPISGHRSVSWYQQTPGQGLQFLFEYFSETQRNKGNFPGRFSGRQFSNSRSEMNVSTLELGDSALYLCASSLRGPGLKYFGPGTRLTVT.

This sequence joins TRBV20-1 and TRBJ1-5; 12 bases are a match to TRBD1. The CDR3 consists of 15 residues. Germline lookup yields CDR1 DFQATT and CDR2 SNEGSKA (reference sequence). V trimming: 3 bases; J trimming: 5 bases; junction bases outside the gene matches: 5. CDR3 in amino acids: CSASGTGGEHQPQHF. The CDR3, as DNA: TGCAGTGCTAGCGGGACAGGGGGCGAGCATCAGCCCCAGCATTTT.

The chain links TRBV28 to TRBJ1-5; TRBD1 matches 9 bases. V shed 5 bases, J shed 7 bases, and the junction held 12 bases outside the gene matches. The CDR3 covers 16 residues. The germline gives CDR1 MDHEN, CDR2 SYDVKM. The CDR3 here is CASSSIGQGSKQPQHF. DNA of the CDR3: TGTGCCAGCAGTAGTATCGGACAGGGGAGTAAGCAGCCCCAGCATTTT.

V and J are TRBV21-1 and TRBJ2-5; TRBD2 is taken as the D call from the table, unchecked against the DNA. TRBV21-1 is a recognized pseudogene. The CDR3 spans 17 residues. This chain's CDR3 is CASSRKAGRTYQETQYF. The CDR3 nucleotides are TGTGCCAGCAGCAGAAAAGCGGGACGGACGTACCAAGAGACCCAGTACTTC.

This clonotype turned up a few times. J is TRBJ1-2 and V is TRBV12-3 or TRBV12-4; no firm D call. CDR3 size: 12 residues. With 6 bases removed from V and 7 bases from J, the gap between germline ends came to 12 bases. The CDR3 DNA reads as TGTGCCAGCAGCCCCGCCCTCGGTGGCTACACCTTC. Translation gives CASSPALGGYTF.

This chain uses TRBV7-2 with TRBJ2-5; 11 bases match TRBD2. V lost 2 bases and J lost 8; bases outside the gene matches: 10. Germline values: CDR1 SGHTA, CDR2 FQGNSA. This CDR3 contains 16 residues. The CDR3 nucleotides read TGTGCCAGCAGCTTAAGGTTAACTAGCGGGAGTAGCACCCAGTACTTC. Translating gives CASSLRLTSGSSTQYF.

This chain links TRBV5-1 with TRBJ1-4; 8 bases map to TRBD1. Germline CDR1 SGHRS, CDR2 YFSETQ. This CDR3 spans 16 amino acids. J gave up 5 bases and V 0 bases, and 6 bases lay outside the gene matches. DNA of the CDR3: TGCGCCAGCAGCTTGGAAAGGACAGGGCTAAATGAAAAACTGTTTTTT. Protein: CASSLERTGLNEKLFF.

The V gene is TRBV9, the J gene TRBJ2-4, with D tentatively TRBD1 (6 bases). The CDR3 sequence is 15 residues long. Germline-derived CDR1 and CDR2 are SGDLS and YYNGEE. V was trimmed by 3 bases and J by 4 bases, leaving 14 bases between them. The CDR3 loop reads CASSETGHPKNIQYF. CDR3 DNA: TGTGCCAGCAGCGAGACAGGTCACCCGAAAAACATTCAGTACTTC.

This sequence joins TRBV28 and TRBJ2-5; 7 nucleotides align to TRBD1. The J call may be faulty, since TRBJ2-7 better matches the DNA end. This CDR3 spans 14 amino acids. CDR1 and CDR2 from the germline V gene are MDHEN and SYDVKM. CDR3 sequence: CASRFGAGGYEQYF. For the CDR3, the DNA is TGTGCCAGCAGGTTCGGCGCAGGGGGCTACGAGCAGTACTTC.

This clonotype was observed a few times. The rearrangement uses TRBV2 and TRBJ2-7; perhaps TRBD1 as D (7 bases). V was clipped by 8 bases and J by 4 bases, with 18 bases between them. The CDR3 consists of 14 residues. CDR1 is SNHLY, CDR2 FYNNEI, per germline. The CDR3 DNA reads TGTGCCAGCCACCCATCGACAGGGAGGTACGAGCAGTACTTC. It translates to CASHPSTGRYEQYF.

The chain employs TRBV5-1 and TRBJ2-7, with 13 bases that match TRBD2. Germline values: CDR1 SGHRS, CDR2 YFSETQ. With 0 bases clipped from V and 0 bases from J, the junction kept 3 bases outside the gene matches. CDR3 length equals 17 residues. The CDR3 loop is CASSLARTSGGSYEQYF. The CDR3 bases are TGCGCCAGCAGCTTGGCCCGGACTAGCGGGGGCTCCTACGAGCAGTACTTC.

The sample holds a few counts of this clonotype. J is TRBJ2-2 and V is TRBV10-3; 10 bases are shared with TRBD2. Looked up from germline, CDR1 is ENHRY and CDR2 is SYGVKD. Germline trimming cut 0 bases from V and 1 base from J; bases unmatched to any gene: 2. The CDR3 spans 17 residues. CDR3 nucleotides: TGTGCCATCAGTGAGTCTCTAGCGGGAGTGAACACCGGGGAGCTGTTTTTT. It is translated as CAISESLAGVNTGELFF.

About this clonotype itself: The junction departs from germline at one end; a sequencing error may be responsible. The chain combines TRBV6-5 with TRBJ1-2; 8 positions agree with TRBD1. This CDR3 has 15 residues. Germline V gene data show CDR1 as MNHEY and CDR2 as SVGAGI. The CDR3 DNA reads TGTGCCGGCAGTTACTCGGCAGGGGGCGGGAAAGGCTACACCTTC. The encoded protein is CAGSYSAGGGKGYTF.

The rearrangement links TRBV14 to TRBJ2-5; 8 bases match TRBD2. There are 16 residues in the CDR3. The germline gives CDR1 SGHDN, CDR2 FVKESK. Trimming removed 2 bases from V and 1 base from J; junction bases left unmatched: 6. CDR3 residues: CASSQMSSGFQETQYF. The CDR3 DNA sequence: TGTGCCAGCAGCCAAATGTCTAGCGGGTTCCAAGAGACCCAGTACTTC.

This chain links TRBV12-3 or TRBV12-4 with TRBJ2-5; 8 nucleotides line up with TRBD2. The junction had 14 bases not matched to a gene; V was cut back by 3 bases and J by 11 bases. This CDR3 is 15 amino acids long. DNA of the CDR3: TGTGCCAGCAGTTTCTCCGGGGGGGCTCGCAATGAGCAGTACTTC. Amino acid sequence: CASSFSGGARNEQYF.

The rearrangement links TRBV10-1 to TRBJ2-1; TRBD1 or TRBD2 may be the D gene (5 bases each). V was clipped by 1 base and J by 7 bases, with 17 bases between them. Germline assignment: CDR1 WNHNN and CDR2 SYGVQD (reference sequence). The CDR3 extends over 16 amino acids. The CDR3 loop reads CASSEFWGNTGNEQFF. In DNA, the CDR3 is TGCGCCAGCAGTGAGTTTTGGGGGAATACCGGGAATGAGCAGTTCTTC.

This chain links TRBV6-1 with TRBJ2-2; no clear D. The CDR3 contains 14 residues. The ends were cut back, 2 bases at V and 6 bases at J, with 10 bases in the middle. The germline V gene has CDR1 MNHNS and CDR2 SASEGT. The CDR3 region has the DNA TGTGCCAGCAGTGAATCACCGGGCTCCGGGGAGCTGTTTTTT. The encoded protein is CASSESPGSGELFF.

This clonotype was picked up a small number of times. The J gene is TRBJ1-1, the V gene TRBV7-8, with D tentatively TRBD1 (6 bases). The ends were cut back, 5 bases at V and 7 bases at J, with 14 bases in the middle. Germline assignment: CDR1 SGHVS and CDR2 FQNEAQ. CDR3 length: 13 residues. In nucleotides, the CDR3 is TGTGCCAGCAGCCCCCTCGGGGGCGATGAAGCTTTCTTT. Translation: CASSPLGGDEAFF.

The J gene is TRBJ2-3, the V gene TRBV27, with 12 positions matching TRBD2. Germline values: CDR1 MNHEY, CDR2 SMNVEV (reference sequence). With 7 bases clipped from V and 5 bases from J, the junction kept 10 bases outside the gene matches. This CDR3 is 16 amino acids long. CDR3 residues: CASTQGPGLAGDTQYF. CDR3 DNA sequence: TGTGCCAGCACCCAGGGACCGGGACTAGCGGGAGATACGCAGTATTTT.